What follows describes a single T cell receptor beta chain. Its target is unknown. PCR amplification relied on 60 Vbeta primers (plus 13 Jbeta primers). Using immunoSEQ multiplex PCR, the repertoire was profiled, and TCRdb retains in-frame clones only, with some absent. Among 150,000 to 200,000 clones listed, 55% to 65% were seen once. The data derive from a study of cytomegalovirus exposure and HLA in healthy donors. Study overall: Among the approximately 400 genotyped donors, approximately 81% were placed in the Caucasian-associated ancestry cluster. Notes on the study in general: Several of the most significant clusters appeared linked to common viral pathogens, based on a later analysis. Some V segments (TRBV6-2 and TRBV6-3 among them) were excluded as indistinguishable.

CDR3 size: 14 residues. Germline CDR1 is MNHEY and CDR2 is SMNVEV (reference sequence). The V gene lost 5 bases and the J gene lost 1 base, with 11 bases spanning the gap. The sequenced sample was PBMCs. The chain carries TRBV27 and TRBJ1-1; D unclear. The TCR was taken from a man aged 40-50 years in good health and CMV-seronegative. CDR3 in DNA: TGTGCCAGCAGTCTATTCATCGGGAACACTGAAGCTTTCTTT. This sequence encodes CASSLFIGNTEAFF.